This T cell receptor beta chain was captured by sequencing in a study of T cells in Graves' hyperthyroidism and ophthalmopathy. Authors of the study amplified TCR beta CDR3 regions from RNA transcripts. The HTBI primer set served for first-round RT-PCR of the TCR CDR3. In TCRdb, the multiplex PCR reads were re-called with MiXCR into one record per CDR3 protein. The repertoire holds 800,000 or so distinct CDR3 sequences, with over 35% as singletons. When ophthalmopathy did not progress within 18 months, Graves' hyperthyroidism was considered stable. Study observations and caveats: Blood held most thyroid clonotypes expanded above 0.001 frequency.

This clonotype showed up just a few times. Its antigen is unidentified. This clonotype originated in a man between 18 and 35 years old with Graves' hyperthyroidism. Sequencing input: blood.

CDR3 in DNA: TGCAGTGCTAGAGGGTCGCGGGATGGAGGAAACACCATATATTTT. Translating gives CSARGSRDGGNTIYF. The rearrangement links TRBV20-1 to TRBJ1-3; D is uncertain. The germline V and J ends were trimmed by 1 base and 4 bases, with 14 bases remaining between them. The length of the CDR3 is 15 residues. The germline V gene encodes CDR1 DFQATT and CDR2 SNEGSKA (reference sequence).